The T cell receptor beta chain under discussion was sequenced for a study of cytomegalovirus exposure and HLA in healthy donors. On this clone itself: Its antigen remains unidentified.

Vbeta (60) and Jbeta (13) primers were used in the PCR. Clones were read by immunoSEQ multiplex PCR, and TCRdb kept only the in-frame ones, dropping some. In the table there are fewer than 250,000 clones, about three quarters of which are singletons. Study-level results: A missense DCLRE1C variant was associated with V- and J-gene trimming of TCR beta chains in a later analysis, and an independent cohort replicated the association. Cytomegalovirus association was listed for 164 TCR beta chains.

The receptor comes from a male donor in good health and CMV-seronegative. What was sequenced was PBMCs.

The CDR3 region is CAWSGSVYEQYF. The CDR3 DNA is TGTGCCTGGAGTGGGAGCGTTTACGAGCAGTACTTC. The chain couples TRBV30 to TRBJ2-7; D not certain. The CDR3 contains 12 residues. Trimming pared 1 base from V and 4 bases from J, leaving 8 bases between. In germline, CDR1 is GTSNPN, CDR2 SVGIG (reference sequence). The full variable domain, completed using reference TRBV30 and TRBJ2-7, is SQTIHQWPATLVQPVGSPLSLECTVEGTSNPNLYWYRQAAGRGLQLLFYSVGIGQISSEVPQNLSASRPQDRQFILSSKKLLLSDSGFYLCAWSGSVYEQYFGPGTRLTVT.